This TCR beta chain was retrieved from a study of T cell clonality in common variable immunodeficiency. Germline values: CDR1 SNHLY, CDR2 FYNNEI. V lost 1 base to trimming and J lost 4 bases, with 11 bases between them. The CDR3 covers 15 residues. This clone was observed at least ten times. The sequence runs out 3 residues before the end of the CDR3; the remainder is reconstructed from the germline J gene. Clones were read by immunoSEQ multiplex PCR, and TCRdb kept only the in-frame ones, dropping some. The sample holds about 60,000 clones, and no clone turns up only once. Material: peripheral blood mononuclear cells. This sequence joins TRBV2 and TRBJ1-5; D perhaps matches TRBD1 (5 bases). The sequence derives from a person aged 18 to 75 in good health. The CDR3 DNA, read in part, is TGTGCCAGCAGTGAAGAGGGGTTCCGGAATCAGCCC. Translating gives CASSEEGFRNQP. Given in full, the CDR3 is CASSEEGFRNQPQHF.